The present TCR beta chain was sequenced within a study of identical twins. Study observations and caveats: There were fewer insertions in abundant cord blood beta clonotypes, but memory repertoires showed no such pattern.

The V gene's germline CDR1 is SGHAT and CDR2 FQNNGV. This CDR3 has 18 residues. V shed 4 bases and J shed 2 bases, with 21 bases lying between them. Concerning this clonotype itself: Its antigen is still unknown.

One entry per CDR3 protein results from TCRdb running MiXCR on the 5' RACE reads. The table shows a few hundred thousand distinct CDR3 sequences, with about 8% occurring only once. Another study also made use of these data, one on yellow fever vaccine responses in identical twins.

This receptor was obtained from a young woman in good health. This chain links TRBV11-2 with TRBJ2-1; D call uncertain. The specimen sequenced was CD8+ T cells sorted from blood. In DNA form, the CDR3 reads TGTGCCAGCAGCTCCCCCACGGGCCACCTTAGCCCCTACAATGAGCAGTTCTTC. As protein: CASSSPTGHLSPYNEQFF.